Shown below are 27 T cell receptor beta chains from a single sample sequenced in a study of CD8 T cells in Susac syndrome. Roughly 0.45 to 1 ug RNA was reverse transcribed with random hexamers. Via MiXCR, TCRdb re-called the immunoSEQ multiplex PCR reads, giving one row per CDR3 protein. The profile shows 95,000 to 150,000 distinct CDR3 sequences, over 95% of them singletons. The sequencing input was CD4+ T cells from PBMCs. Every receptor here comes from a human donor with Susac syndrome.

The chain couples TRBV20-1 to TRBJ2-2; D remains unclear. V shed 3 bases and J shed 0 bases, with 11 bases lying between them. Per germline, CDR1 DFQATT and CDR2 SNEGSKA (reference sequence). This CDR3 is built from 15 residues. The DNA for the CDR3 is TGCAGTGCTAGTCAAGAGGTCACGAACACCGGGGAGCTGTTTTTT. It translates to CSASQEVTNTGELFF.

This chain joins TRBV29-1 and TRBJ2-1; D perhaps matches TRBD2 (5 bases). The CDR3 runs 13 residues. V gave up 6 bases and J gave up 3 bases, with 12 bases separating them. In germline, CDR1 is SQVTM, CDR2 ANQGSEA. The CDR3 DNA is TGCAGCGTGGACTCTGTCCGCTACAATGAGCAGTTCTTC. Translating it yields CSVDSVRYNEQFF.

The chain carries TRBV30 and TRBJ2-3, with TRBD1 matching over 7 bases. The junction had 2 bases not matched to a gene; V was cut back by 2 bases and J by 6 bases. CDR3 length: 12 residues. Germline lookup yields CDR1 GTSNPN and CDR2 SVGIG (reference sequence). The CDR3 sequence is CAWSRQGDTQYF. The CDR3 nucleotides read TGTGCCTGGAGTCGACAGGGTGATACGCAGTATTTT.

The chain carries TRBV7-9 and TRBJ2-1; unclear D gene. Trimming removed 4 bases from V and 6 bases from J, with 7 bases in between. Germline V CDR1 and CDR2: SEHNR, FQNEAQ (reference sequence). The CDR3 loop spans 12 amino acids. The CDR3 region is CASSSKINEQFF. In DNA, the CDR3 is TGTGCCAGCAGCTCTAAAATCAATGAGCAGTTCTTC. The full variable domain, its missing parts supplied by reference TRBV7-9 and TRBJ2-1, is DTGVSQNPRHKITKRGQNVTFRCDPISEHNRLYWYRQTLGQGPEFLTYFQNEAQLEKSRLLSDRFSAERPKGSFSTLEIQRTEQGDSAMYLCASSSKINEQFFGPGTRLTVL.

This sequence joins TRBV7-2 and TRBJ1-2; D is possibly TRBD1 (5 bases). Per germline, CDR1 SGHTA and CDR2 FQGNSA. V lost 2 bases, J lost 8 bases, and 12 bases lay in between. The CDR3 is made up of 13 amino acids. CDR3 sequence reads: CASSLRGVGGYTF. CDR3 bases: TGTGCCAGCAGCTTAAGGGGAGTAGGAGGCTACACCTTC.

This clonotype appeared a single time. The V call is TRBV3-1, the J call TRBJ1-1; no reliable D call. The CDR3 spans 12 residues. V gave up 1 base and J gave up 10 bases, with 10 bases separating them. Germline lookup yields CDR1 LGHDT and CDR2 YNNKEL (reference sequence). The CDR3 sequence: CASSQGELRAFF. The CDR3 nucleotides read TGTGCCAGCAGCCAAGGGGAGTTACGAGCTTTCTTT. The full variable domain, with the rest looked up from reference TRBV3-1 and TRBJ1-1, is DTAVSQTPKYLVTQMGNDKSIKCEQNLGHDTMYWYKQDSKKFLKIMFSYNNKELIINETVPNRFSPKSPDKAHLNLHINSLELGDSAVYFCASSQGELRAFFGQGTRLTVV.

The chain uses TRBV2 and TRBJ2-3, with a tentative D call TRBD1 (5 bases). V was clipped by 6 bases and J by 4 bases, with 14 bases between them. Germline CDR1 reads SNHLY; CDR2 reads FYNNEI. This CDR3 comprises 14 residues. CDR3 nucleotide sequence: TGTGCCAGCAGATGGACATCTCAAGCAGATACGCAGTATTTT. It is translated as CASRWTSQADTQYF.

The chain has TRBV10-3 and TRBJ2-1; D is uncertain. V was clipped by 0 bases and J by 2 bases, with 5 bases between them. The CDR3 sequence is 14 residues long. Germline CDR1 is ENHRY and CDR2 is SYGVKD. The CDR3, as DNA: TGTGCCATCAGTGAGTCTCCAACCTACAATGAGCAGTTCTTC. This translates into CAISESPTYNEQFF.

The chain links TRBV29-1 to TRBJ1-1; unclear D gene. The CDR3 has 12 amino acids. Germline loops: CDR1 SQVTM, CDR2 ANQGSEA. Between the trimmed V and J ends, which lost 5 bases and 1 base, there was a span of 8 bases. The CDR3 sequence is CSVTRGNTEAFF. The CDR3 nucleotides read TGCAGCGTTACCCGGGGGAACACTGAAGCTTTCTTT.

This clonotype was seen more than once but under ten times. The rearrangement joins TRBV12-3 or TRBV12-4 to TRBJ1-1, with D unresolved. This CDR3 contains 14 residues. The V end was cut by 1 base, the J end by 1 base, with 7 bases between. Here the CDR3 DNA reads TGTGCCAGCAGTTTAGGCAGGACGAACACTGAAGCTTTCTTT. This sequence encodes CASSLGRTNTEAFF.

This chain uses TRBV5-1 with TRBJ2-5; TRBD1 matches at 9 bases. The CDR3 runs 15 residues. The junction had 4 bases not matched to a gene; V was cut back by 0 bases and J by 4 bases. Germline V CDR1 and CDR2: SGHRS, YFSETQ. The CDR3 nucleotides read TGCGCCAGCAGCTTGGGCCCGGGACAGGGAGAGACCCAGTACTTC. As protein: CASSLGPGQGETQYF. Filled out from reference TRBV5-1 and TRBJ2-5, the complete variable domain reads KAGVTQTPRYLIKTRGQQVTLSCSPISGHRSVSWYQQTPGQGLQFLFEYFSETQRNKGNFPGRFSGRQFSNSRSEMNVSTLELGDSALYLCASSLGPGQGETQYFGPGTRLLVL.

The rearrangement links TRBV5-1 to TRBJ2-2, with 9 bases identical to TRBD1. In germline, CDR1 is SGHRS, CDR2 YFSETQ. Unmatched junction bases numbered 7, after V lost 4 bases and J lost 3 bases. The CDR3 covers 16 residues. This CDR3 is CASSPQGARDTGELFF. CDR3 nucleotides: TGCGCCAGCAGCCCACAGGGGGCGCGGGACACCGGGGAGCTGTTTTTT.

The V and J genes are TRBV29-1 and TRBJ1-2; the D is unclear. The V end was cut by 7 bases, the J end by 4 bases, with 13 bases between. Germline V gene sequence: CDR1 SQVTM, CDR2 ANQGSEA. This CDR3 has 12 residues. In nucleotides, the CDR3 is TGCAGCGCCGGCATTACCGGCTATGGCTACACCTTC. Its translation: CSAGITGYGYTF.

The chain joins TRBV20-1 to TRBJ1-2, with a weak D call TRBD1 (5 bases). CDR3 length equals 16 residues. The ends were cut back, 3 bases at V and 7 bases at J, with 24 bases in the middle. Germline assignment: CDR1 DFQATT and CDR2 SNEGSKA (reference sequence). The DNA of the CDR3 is TGCAGTGCTAGGGCCCCTGGGGGGAAGGGCCCCATTGGCTACACCTTC. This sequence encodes CSARAPGGKGPIGYTF.

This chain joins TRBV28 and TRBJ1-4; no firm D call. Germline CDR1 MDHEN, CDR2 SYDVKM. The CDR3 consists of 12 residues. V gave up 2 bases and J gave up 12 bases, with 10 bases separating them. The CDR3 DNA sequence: TGTGCCAGCAGTTTAGCGATGGGAGAACTGTTTTTT. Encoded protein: CASSLAMGELFF.

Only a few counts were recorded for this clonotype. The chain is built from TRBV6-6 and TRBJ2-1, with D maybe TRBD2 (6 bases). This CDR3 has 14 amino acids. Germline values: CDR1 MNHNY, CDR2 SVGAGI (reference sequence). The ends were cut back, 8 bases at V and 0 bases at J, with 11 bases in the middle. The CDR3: CASRDGSSYNEQFF. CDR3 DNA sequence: TGTGCCAGCCGCGACGGGAGCTCCTACAATGAGCAGTTCTTC.

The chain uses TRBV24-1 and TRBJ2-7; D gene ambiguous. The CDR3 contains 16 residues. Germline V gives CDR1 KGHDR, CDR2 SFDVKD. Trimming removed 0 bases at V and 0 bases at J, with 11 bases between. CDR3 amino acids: CATSDLTMIHSYEQYF. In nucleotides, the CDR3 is TGTGCCACCAGTGATTTGACGATGATACACTCCTACGAGCAGTACTTC.

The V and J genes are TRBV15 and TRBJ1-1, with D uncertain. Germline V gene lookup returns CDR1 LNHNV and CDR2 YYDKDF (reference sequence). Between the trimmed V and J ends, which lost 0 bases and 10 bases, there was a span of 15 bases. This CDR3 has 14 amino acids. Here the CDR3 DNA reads TGTGCCACCAGCAGAGATTTGGGAGCCGCGGGAGCTTTCTTT. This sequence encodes CATSRDLGAAGAFF.

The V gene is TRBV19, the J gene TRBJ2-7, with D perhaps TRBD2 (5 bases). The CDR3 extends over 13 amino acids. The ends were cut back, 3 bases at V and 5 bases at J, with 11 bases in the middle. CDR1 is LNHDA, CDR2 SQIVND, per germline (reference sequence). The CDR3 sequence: CASSINGVHEQYF. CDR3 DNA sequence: TGTGCCAGTAGTATCAACGGGGTACACGAGCAGTACTTC.

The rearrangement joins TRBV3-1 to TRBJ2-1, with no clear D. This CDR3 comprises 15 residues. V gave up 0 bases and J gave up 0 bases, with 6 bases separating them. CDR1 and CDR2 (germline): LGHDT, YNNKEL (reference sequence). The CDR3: CASSQEEFSYNEQFF. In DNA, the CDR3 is TGTGCCAGCAGCCAAGAAGAATTCTCCTACAATGAGCAGTTCTTC.

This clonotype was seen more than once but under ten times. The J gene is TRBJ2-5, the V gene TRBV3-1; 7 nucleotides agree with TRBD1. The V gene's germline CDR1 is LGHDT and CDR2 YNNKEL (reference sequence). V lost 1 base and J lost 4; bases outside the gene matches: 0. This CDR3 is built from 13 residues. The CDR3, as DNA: TGTGCCAGCAGCCAAGGACAGGGAGAGACCCAGTACTTC. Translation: CASSQGQGETQYF.

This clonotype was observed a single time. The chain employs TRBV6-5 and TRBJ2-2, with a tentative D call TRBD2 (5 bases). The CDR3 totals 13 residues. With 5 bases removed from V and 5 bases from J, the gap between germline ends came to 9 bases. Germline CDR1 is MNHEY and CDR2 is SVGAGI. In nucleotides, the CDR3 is TGTGCCAGCAGTAGGACTGGGACCGGGGAGCTGTTTTTT. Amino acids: CASSRTGTGELFF.

CDR3 protein: CSVEVAGTGYGYTF. DNA of the CDR3: TGCAGCGTTGAAGTGGCCGGGACAGGTTATGGCTACACCTTC. This sequence joins TRBV29-1 and TRBJ1-2; 8 bases are a match to TRBD1. With 1 base clipped from V and 5 bases from J, the junction kept 6 bases outside the gene matches. The CDR3 runs to 14 residues. Looked up from germline, CDR1 is SQVTM and CDR2 is ANQGSEA.

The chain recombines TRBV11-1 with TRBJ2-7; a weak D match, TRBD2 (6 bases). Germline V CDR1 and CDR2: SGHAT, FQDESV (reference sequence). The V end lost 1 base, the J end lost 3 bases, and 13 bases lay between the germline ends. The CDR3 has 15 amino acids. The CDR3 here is CASSLGEGGIYEQYF. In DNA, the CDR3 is TGTGCCAGCAGCTTAGGAGAAGGCGGGATCTACGAGCAGTACTTC. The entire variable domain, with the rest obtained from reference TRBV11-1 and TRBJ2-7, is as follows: EAEVAQSPRYKITEKSQAVAFWCDPISGHATLYWYRQILGQGPELLVQFQDESVVDDSQLPKDRFSAERLKGVDSTLKIQPAELGDSAMYLCASSLGEGGIYEQYFGPGTRLTVT.

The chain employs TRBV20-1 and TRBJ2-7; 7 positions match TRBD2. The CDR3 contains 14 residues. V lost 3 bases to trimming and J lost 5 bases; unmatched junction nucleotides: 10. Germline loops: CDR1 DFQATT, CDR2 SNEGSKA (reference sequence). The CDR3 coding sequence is TGCAGTGCTAGGGGGTGGGAGGGCCTAGACGAGCAGTACTTC. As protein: CSARGWEGLDEQYF.

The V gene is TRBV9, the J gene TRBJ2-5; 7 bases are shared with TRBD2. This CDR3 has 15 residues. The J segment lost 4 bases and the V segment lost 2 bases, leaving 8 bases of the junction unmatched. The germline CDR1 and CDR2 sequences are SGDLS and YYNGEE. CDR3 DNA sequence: TGTGCCAGCAGCGTCCAGAGCGGGAAGGGAGAGACCCAGTACTTC. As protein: CASSVQSGKGETQYF.

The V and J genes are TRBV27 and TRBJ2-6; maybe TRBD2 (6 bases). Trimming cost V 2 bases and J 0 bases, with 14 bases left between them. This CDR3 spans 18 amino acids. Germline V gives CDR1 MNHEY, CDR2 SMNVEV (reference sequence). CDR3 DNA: TGTGCCAGCAGTTTAAAACCGGGGGTCCACTCTGGGGCCAACGTCCTGACTTTC. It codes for CASSLKPGVHSGANVLTF.